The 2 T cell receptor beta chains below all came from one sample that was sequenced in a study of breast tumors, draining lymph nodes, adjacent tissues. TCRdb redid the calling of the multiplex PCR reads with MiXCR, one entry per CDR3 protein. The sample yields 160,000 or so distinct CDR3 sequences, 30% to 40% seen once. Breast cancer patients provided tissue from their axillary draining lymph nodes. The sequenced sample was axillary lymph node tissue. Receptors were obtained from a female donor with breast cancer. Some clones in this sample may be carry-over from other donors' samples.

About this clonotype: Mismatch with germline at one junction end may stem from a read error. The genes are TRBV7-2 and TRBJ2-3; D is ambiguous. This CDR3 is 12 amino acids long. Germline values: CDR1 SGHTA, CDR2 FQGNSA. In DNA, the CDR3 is TGTGCCAGCAGCTTACTCAGAGATACGCTGTACTTT. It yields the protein CASSLLRDTLYF.

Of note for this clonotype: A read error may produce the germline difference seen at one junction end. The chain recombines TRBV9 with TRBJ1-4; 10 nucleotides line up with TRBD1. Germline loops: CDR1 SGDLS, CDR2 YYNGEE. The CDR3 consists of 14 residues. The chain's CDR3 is CASSSGTGDEKLSF. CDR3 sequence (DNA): TGTGCCAGCAGCTCCGGGACAGGGGATGAAAAACTGTCTTTT.